This T cell receptor (beta chain) was sequenced in a study of blood T cell repertoires in COVID-19 (dated by TCRdb to the early 2020s). With regard to the full study: Collaborator samples came from the United States, Italy and Spain and covered acute and convalescent phases of COVID-19. The repertoires were released in a freely available public database intended as a resource for research on the immune response to SARS-CoV-2. Sample metadata almost always included a de-identified subject ID, COVID-19 status, age in years and sex. Where available, HLA class I and class II types were taken from metadata supplied by the sample provider and were not determined by assay-based typing. The prospective study material was composed of cDNA or gDNA derived from T cells, B-cell-depleted T cells, or PBMCs. Deeply sampled blood TCRbeta repertoires from subjects exposed to, actively infected with, or recovered from COVID-19 were included in the dataset. Samples were obtained from the ongoing ImmuneRACE study (first 160 participants) and from about 1,300 subjects provided by 6 global collaborators.

On the study overall, not on this receptor specifically: The quantity of clinical and demographic metadata differed by source and by participant and was supplied without curation.

TCRbeta CDR3 regions were amplified from genomic DNA by means of the immunoSEQ Assay, a bias-controlled multiplex PCR. On the study's bioinformatics: Nucleated cell counts per sample were estimated from amplification of reference gene primers within the assay. Sequence reads were collapsed and filtered to measure the absolute abundance of every unique TCRbeta CDR3 rearrangement. For each sample, productive Simpson clonality was calculated as the square root of Simpson's diversity index across productive rearrangements. TCRdb provides this immuneACCESS table in a form limited to in-frame rearrangements. Some clones are lacking; in checked studies, under half of them reflect an unresolved V gene, and why the rest are absent is not known. V and J calls and clone size are those listed in that table; D and trimming were worked out from the DNA. The sample profile shows about 360,000 clones; around 87% of them were found once. The ten largest clonotypes hold under 3% of the sample.

The junction carries 14 bases between V and J, which are trimmed by 2 bases and 6 bases respectively. The CDR3 numbers 14 residues from cysteine through phenylalanine. The retained sequence is limited to the CDR3, 42 bases, with the frame set at the first base. CDR1 and CDR2, looked up from the germline V gene (reference sequence), are SGHKS and YYEKEE. The collaborating institutions used their own protocols to collect whole blood in K2EDTA tubes. Collaborator samples were shipped for TCRbeta analysis as frozen whole blood, isolated PBMCs, or DNA extracted from either sample type. Remarks on this clone: Its antigen remains unidentified. Base qualities are missing; no much larger clone stands one base away.

The receptor's source is a human donor in a cohort sampled during active COVID-19. The receptor chain draws on TRBV5-5 and TRBJ1-2; the D segment could be TRBD1, given 5 matching bases. Source material: peripheral blood. The DNA is as follows: TGTGCCAGCAGCTTCTCGACTTCGACAGATGGCTACACCTTC. It specifies CASSFSTSTDGYTF.